This T cell receptor beta chain was documented in a study of blood T cell repertoires in COVID-19. The germline V gene has CDR1 SGHRS and CDR2 YFSETQ. V gave up 3 bases and J gave up 7 bases; unmatched junction bases: 12. The CDR3 length is 16 residues. Authors' methods: It was from reference gene primer amplification that nucleated cell counts were estimated. Only in-frame clones appear in the TCRdb table, and some are missing; sequencing was by immunoSEQ multiplex PCR. V, J and clone size reflect that table, while D and trimming were determined from the DNA. Of about 170,000 clones in the sample, 88% are singletons; the top ten hold 20% to 30%.

The origin of this receptor is a man aged 60 to 69 with acute or convalescent COVID-19. The chain recombines TRBV5-1 with TRBJ2-1; 8 bases align to TRBD2. Sequenced: peripheral blood. The CDR3 loop is CASSSLSSGTGNEQFF. CDR3 sequence (DNA): TGCGCCAGCAGCTCTCTGAGTAGCGGGACGGGGAATGAGCAGTTCTTC.